The rows below give T cell receptor beta chains drawn from one sample of a study of human T cells and chemical hapten exposure. TCRdb used MiXCR to reprocess the RACE reads, holding one entry per CDR3 protein. The data hold more than 250,000 distinct CDR3 sequences, with approximately 8.4% observed a single time. Source: whole blood, taken in connection with sensitization to the hapten diphenylcyclopropenone (DPC). These receptors originate from a woman in her 40s with alopecia areata. Some clones in this sample may be carry-over from other donors' samples. CDR3s include the opening cysteine and the closing phenylalanine or tryptophan. The order of the fields is CDR3 protein, CDR3 DNA, clone size, V gene, D gene, J gene. A D gene is named only where the DNA matches it firmly. A clone size is listed for some rows: how often the clone was seen (once, few, many), or a class if it is expanded.

CDR3: CASSLRRSGISYNSPLHF; DNA: TGTGCCAGCAGTTTACGACGTTCGGGAATCTCCTATAATTCACCCCTCCACTTT; size: -; V: TRBV28; D: -; J: TRBJ1-6
CDR3: CASSFPRGMSTDTQYF; DNA: TGTGCCAGCAGCTTCCCTCGTGGGATGAGCACAGATACGCAGTATTTT; size: -; V: TRBV7-9; D: -; J: TRBJ2-3
CDR3: CASSDGGPNQPQHF; DNA: TGTGCCAGCAGTGATGGGGGCCCGAATCAGCCCCAGCATTTT; size: many; V: TRBV25-1; D: -; J: TRBJ1-5
CDR3: CSARFSGLSGKPLHF; DNA: TGCAGTGCTAGATTTTCCGGCCTCTCCGGGAAACCCCTCCACTTT; size: many; V: TRBV20-1; D: -; J: TRBJ1-6
CDR3: CASSLQGVKTEAFF; DNA: TGTGCCAGCAGCTTACAAGGGGTGAAGACTGAAGCTTTCTTT; size: few; V: TRBV7-9; D: -; J: TRBJ1-1
CDR3: CASSYIPYNSPLHF; DNA: TGTGCCAGCAGTTATATACCCTATAATTCACCCCTCCACTTT; size: -; V: TRBV2; D: -; J: TRBJ1-6
CDR3: CASSESWVTYNEQFF; DNA: TGTGCCAGCAGTGAATCGTGGGTTACCTACAATGAGCAGTTCTTC; size: few; V: TRBV25-1; D: -; J: TRBJ2-1
CDR3: CASSRPLQAGEAFF; DNA: TGCGCCAGCAGCCGCCCTTTACAGGCTGGTGAAGCTTTCTTT; size: many; V: TRBV4-1; D: -; J: TRBJ1-1
CDR3: CAISGVTEAFF; DNA: TGTGCCATCAGTGGGGTCACTGAAGCTTTCTTT; size: few; V: TRBV10-3; D: -; J: TRBJ1-1
CDR3: CASSLGDTIGTEAFF; DNA: TGCGCCAGCAGCTTGGGGGACACCATCGGCACTGAAGCTTTCTTT; size: -; V: TRBV5-1; D: -; J: TRBJ1-1
CDR3: CASSPGDGYEQYF; DNA: TGTGCCAGCAGTCCCGGGGACGGGTACGAGCAGTACTTC; size: few; V: TRBV27; D: -; J: TRBJ2-7
CDR3: CASSFQGGSQETQYF; DNA: TGTGCCAGCAGTTTTCAAGGAGGAAGCCAAGAGACCCAGTACTTC; size: many; V: TRBV28; D: -; J: TRBJ2-5
CDR3: CASNLQGGEQYF; DNA: TGTGCCAGCAATCTGCAGGGAGGCGAGCAGTACTTC; size: few; V: TRBV7-9; D: -; J: TRBJ2-7
CDR3: CSARTGTASEKLFF; DNA: TGCAGTGCTAGAACGGGGACAGCCAGTGAAAAACTGTTTTTT; size: -; V: TRBV20-1; D: TRBD1; J: TRBJ1-4
CDR3: CASSALLGQETQYF; DNA: TGTGCCAGCAGTGCCCTTTTGGGACAGGAGACCCAGTACTTC; size: few; V: TRBV2; D: TRBD1; J: TRBJ2-5
CDR3: CASRDPFLTGSETQYF; DNA: TGTGCCAGCAGAGACCCATTCCTGACAGGGTCGGAGACCCAGTACTTC; size: -; V: TRBV6-5; D: TRBD1; J: TRBJ2-5
CDR3: CASSFLTSGRRNEQFF; DNA: TGTGCCAGCAGTTTTTTGACTAGCGGTCGAAGGAATGAGCAGTTCTTC; size: -; V: TRBV28; D: TRBD2; J: TRBJ2-1
CDR3: CASSQDYGSSYEQYF; DNA: TGCGCCAGCAGCCAAGATTACGGGAGCTCCTACGAGCAGTACTTC; size: many; V: TRBV4-3; D: -; J: TRBJ2-7
CDR3: CASIGAGVNGNQPQHF; DNA: TGTGCCAGCATCGGGGCAGGGGTGAATGGCAATCAGCCCCAGCATTTT; size: -; V: TRBV28; D: -; J: TRBJ1-5
CDR3: CASRAPTGGGETQYF; DNA: TGTGCCAGCAGGGCCCCAACAGGGGGCGGAGAGACCCAGTACTTC; size: many; V: TRBV28; D: TRBD1; J: TRBJ2-5
CDR3: CASSYSSIPEAFF; DNA: TGTGCCAGCAGTTACTCGTCGATTCCTGAAGCTTTCTTT; size: -; V: TRBV6-2/TRBV6-3; D: -; J: TRBJ1-1
CDR3: CASSLREAADTQYF; DNA: TGTGCCAGCAGTTTGCGGGAGGCCGCAGATACGCAGTATTTT; size: few; V: TRBV6-1; D: TRBD2; J: TRBJ2-3
CDR3: CASSLGGGGNEQYF; DNA: TGTGCCAGCAGTTTAGGGGGAGGGGGCAACGAGCAGTACTTC; size: few; V: TRBV28; D: -; J: TRBJ2-7
CDR3: CAWSVAAPRLNEQFF; DNA: TGTGCCTGGAGTGTAGCGGCCCCCCGTCTCAATGAGCAGTTCTTC; size: -; V: TRBV30; D: -; J: TRBJ2-1
CDR3: CASSSPGQGASYYEQYF; DNA: TGTGCCAGCAGTTCTCCCGGACAGGGGGCTTCTTATTACGAGCAGTACTTC; size: few; V: TRBV28; D: TRBD1; J: TRBJ2-7
CDR3: CASSRDPGSRVTDTQYF; DNA: TGTGCCAGCAGCCGAGACCCAGGTTCCAGGGTGACAGATACGCAGTATTTT; size: -; V: TRBV4-2; D: -; J: TRBJ2-3
CDR3: CASSQEGGAYNEQFF; DNA: TGTGCCAGCAGTCAAGAGGGGGGGGCCTACAATGAGCAGTTCTTC; size: -; V: TRBV27; D: -; J: TRBJ2-1
CDR3: CASSSQASGSPLHF; DNA: TGTGCCAGCAGCTCCCAAGCATCGGGTTCACCCCTCCACTTT; size: few; V: TRBV7-2; D: -; J: TRBJ1-6
CDR3: CATRGRGMGNQPQHF; DNA: TGTGCCACCAGAGGCCGGGGCATGGGCAATCAGCCCCAGCATTTT; size: many; V: TRBV6-6; D: -; J: TRBJ1-5
CDR3: CASSPIAATGFF; DNA: TGTGCCAGCTCGCCAATCGCGGCTACAGGCTTCTTT; size: few; V: TRBV18; D: -; J: TRBJ1-1
CDR3: CASRTNTDTQYF; DNA: TGTGCCAGCAGAACCAACACAGATACGCAGTATTTT; size: few; V: TRBV6-2/TRBV6-3; D: -; J: TRBJ2-3
CDR3: CASSIVSDRVGNQPQHF; DNA: TGTGCCAGTAGTATAGTTTCCGACAGGGTAGGCAATCAGCCCCAGCATTTT; size: -; V: TRBV19; D: TRBD1; J: TRBJ1-5
CDR3: CASSFQGGYEQYF; DNA: TGTGCCAGCAGCTTCCAGGGGGGATACGAGCAGTACTTC; size: many; V: TRBV7-2; D: -; J: TRBJ2-7
CDR3: CASSPIYNEQFF; DNA: TGTGCCAGCAGCCCTATTTACAATGAGCAGTTCTTC; size: -; V: TRBV12-3/TRBV12-4; D: -; J: TRBJ2-1
CDR3: CATSNPPMYYGYTF; DNA: TGTGCCACCAGTAACCCTCCCATGTACTATGGCTACACCTTC; size: many; V: TRBV24-1; D: -; J: TRBJ1-2
CDR3: CCAKGHLNTQYF; DNA: TGCTGTGCTAAGGGCCACCTGAATACGCAGTATTTT; size: -; V: TRBV20-1; D: -; J: TRBJ2-3
CDR3: CASSYGPGTGPSDEQFF; DNA: TGTGCCAGCAGTTACGGACCCGGGACAGGTCCTTCTGATGAGCAGTTCTTC; size: -; V: TRBV6-5; D: TRBD1; J: TRBJ2-1
CDR3: CASSPVGVDGNEKLFF; DNA: TGCGCCAGCAGCCCAGTCGGGGTTGACGGTAATGAAAAACTGTTTTTT; size: few; V: TRBV4-3; D: -; J: TRBJ1-4
CDR3: CASSQLTGNYGYTF; DNA: TGTGCCAGCAGCCAATTGACAGGGAACTATGGCTACACCTTC; size: -; V: TRBV7-2; D: TRBD1; J: TRBJ1-2
CDR3: CASSFTFRQFF; DNA: TGTGCCAGCAGCTTCACTTTCCGGCAGTTCTTC; size: -; V: TRBV7-2; D: -; J: TRBJ2-1
CDR3: CASSRDIGQGGSEQYF; DNA: TGTGCCAGCAGCCGCGATATCGGACAGGGTGGGTCCGAGCAGTACTTC; size: many; V: TRBV7-9; D: TRBD1; J: TRBJ2-7
CDR3: CAIRGAAEAFF; DNA: TGTGCCATCAGGGGGGCGGCTGAAGCTTTCTTT; size: -; V: TRBV10-3; D: -; J: TRBJ1-1
CDR3: CASSLSGQDEETQYF; DNA: TGTGCCAGCAGTTTATCGGGACAGGACGAAGAGACCCAGTACTTC; size: many; V: TRBV28; D: TRBD1; J: TRBJ2-5
CDR3: CSASVGAETQYF; DNA: TGCAGTGCTAGTGTCGGGGCGGAGACCCAGTACTTC; size: -; V: TRBV20-1; D: -; J: TRBJ2-5
CDR3: CASSLQGAANEKLFF; DNA: TGCGCCAGCAGCCTACAGGGGGCGGCTAATGAAAAACTGTTTTTT; size: -; V: TRBV5-1; D: TRBD1; J: TRBJ1-4
CDR3: CASSQRTGTPNQPQHF; DNA: TGTGCCAGCAGTCAAAGGACAGGAACCCCTAATCAGCCCCAGCATTTT; size: -; V: TRBV28; D: TRBD1; J: TRBJ1-5
CDR3: CASSSGQGGQNTEAFF; DNA: TGTGCCAGCAGCTCGGGACAGGGGGGTCAGAACACTGAAGCTTTCTTT; size: few; V: TRBV11-2; D: TRBD1; J: TRBJ1-1
CDR3: CASSLEYNSPLHF; DNA: TGCGCCAGCAGCTTGGAGTATAATTCACCCCTCCACTTT; size: few; V: TRBV5-1; D: -; J: TRBJ1-6
CDR3: CASSPRGAASYEQYF; DNA: TGTGCCAGCAGCCCGCGGGGGGCCGCCTCCTACGAGCAGTACTTC; size: -; V: TRBV12-3/TRBV12-4; D: TRBD2; J: TRBJ2-7
CDR3: CSARLRGGNSPLHF; DNA: TGCAGTGCTAGACTCAGGGGGGGTAATTCACCCCTCCACTTT; size: many; V: TRBV20-1; D: TRBD1; J: TRBJ1-6
CDR3: CASSFGTGFSPLHF; DNA: TGTGCCAGCAGTTTTGGGACAGGGTTTTCACCCCTCCACTTT; size: many; V: TRBV27; D: TRBD1; J: TRBJ1-6
CDR3: CASGGTGDSYEQYF; DNA: TGCGCCAGCGGGGGGACAGGAGACTCCTACGAGCAGTACTTC; size: -; V: TRBV4-1; D: TRBD1; J: TRBJ2-7
CDR3: CSVERGAKNIQYF; DNA: TGCAGCGTTGAGAGGGGAGCCAAAAACATTCAGTACTTC; size: many; V: TRBV29-1; D: -; J: TRBJ2-4
CDR3: CASSLTGTALTEAFF; DNA: TGCGCCAGCAGCTTGACAGGGACGGCTTTGACTGAAGCTTTCTTT; size: many; V: TRBV5-1; D: -; J: TRBJ1-1